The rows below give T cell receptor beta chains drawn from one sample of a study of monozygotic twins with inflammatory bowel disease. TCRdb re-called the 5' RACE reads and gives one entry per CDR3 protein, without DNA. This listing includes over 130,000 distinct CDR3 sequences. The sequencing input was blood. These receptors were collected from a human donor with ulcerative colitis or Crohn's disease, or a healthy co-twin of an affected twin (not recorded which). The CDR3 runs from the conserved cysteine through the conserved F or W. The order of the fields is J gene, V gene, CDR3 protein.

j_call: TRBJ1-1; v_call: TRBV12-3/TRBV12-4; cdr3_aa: CASSPGLREKTGGTEAFF
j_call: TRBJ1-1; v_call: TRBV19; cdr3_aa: CASKPRLDTEAFF
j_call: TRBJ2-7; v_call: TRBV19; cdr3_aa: CASSIWTGALYEQYF
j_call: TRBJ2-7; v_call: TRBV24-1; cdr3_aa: CATSPGQGIYEQYF
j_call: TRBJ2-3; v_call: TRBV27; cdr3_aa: CASSSANRFTDTQYF
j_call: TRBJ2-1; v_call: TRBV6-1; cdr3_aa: CASRRSSGGGGSYNEQFF
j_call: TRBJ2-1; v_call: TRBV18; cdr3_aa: CASSPPRGSGGADNEQFF
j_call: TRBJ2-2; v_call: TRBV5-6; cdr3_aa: CASSSDSLNTGELFF
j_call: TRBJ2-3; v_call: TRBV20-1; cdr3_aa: CSARDTRLASTDTQYF
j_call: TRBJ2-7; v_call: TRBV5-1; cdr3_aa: CASSLALGAYEQYF
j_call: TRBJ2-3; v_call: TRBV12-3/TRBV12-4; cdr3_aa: CASSLVYTLSTDTQYF
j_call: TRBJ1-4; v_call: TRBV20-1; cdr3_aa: CSARVASTNEKLFF
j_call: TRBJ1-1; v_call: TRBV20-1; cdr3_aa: CSAYRVAGNTEAFF
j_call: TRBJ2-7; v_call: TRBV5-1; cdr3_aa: CASSFREYYEQYF
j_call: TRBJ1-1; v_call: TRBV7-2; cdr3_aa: CASSSPYGQGGTEAFF
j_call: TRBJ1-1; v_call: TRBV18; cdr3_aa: CASSPLVLGQGRKTEAFF
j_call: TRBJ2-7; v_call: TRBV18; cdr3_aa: CASSPDRGHSYEQYF
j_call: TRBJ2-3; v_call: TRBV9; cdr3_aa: CASSVGSGENTDTQYF
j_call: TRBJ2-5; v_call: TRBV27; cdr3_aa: CASSLRREETQYF
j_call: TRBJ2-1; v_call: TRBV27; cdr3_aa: CASSFPGQGNEQFF
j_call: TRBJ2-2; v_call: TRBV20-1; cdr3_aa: CSARGQSNTGELFF
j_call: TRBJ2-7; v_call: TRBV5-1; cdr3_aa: CASSAGHSLGQYF
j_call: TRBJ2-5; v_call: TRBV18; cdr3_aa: CASSPGTSGGRQYF
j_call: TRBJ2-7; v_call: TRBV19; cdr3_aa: CASSIVAGRSYEQYF
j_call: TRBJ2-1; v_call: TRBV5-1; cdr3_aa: CASREGTYNEQFF
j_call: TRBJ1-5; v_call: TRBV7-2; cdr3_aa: CASSLPGQGQPQHF
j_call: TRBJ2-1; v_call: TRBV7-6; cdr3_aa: CASSRIGTDNEQFF
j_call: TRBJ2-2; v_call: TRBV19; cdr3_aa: CAARRGVTGELFF
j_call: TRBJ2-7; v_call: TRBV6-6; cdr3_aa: CASRTGTGTYEQYF
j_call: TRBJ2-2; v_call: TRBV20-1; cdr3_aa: CSARDRGNTGELFF
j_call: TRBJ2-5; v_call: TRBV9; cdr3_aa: CASSVGGSFQETQYF
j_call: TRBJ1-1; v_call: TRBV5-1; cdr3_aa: CASSSGDRGTNTEAFF
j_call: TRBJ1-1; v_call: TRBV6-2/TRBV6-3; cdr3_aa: CASSYSTRGLLGNTEAFF
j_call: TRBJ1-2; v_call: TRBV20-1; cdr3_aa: CSAPSYLTGRSWEGGYTF
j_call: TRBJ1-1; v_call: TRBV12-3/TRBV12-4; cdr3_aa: CASGSSGRKNTEAFF
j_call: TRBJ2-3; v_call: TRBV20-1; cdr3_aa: CSAEVGTPLPTDTQYF
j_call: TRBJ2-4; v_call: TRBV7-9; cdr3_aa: CASRFLGTENIQYF
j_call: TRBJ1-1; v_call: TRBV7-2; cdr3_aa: CASSLGLGMNTEAFF
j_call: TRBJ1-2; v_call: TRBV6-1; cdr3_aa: CASHPNQRETGNGYTF
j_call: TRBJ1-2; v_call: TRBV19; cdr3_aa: CASSSHRGDTNGYTF
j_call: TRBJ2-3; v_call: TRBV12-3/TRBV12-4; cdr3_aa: CASSTTSGERDTQYF
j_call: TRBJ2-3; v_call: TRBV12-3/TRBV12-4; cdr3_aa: CASSPRGGDTDTQYF
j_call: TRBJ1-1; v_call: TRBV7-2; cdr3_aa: CASSVRLSRGARTEAFF
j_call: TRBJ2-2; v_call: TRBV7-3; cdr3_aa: CASSAEQTTGELFF
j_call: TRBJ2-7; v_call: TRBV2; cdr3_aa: CASSFRDTDYEQYF
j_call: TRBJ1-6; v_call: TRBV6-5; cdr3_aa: CASRGGTGWNSPLHF
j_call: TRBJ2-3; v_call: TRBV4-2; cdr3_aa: CASRILAGAPLGTDTQYF
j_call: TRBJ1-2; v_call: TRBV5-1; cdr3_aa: CASSLEGSGVGYTF
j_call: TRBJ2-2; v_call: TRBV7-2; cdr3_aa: CASRAGNTGELFF
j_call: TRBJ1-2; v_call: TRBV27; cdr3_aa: CASSLTGYYGYTF
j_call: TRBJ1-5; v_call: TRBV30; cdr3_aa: CAWSLGPNQPQHF
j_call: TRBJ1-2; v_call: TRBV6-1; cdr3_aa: CASAEDYGYTF
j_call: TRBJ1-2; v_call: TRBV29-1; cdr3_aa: CSVGQGATGYTF
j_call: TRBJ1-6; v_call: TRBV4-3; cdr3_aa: CASSPSPSHSNSPLHF
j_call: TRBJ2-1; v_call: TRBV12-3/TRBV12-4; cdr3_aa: CASNRQSSYNEQFF
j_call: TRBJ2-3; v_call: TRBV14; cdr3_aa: CASSQGSGGADTQYF
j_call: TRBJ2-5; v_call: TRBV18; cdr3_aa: CASSGGTREAQYF
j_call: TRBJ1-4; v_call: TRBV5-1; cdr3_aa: CASSFGGPNEKLFF
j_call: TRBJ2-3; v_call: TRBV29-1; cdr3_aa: CSVRQGTDTQYF
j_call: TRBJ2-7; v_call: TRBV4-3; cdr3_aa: CASSQEGGVGSYEQYF